A single sample is the source of the 20 T cell receptor beta chains below, sequenced in a study of cytomegalovirus exposure and HLA in healthy donors. The PCR contained 60 Vbeta and 13 Jbeta primers. Generated by immunoSEQ multiplex PCR, the TCRdb table keeps only in-frame clones and is missing some. The data hold 150,000 to 200,000 clones, with about 79% observed a single time. The specimen was PBMCs. The receptor set was obtained from a man between 18 and 29 years old in good health and CMV-seronegative.

This clone was counted a single time. The chain links TRBV9 to TRBJ2-1; 9 nucleotides align to TRBD2. Germline values: CDR1 SGDLS, CDR2 YYNGEE. CDR3 size: 15 residues. The V segment lost 4 bases and the J segment 0 bases; nucleotides outside the gene matches: 2. The CDR3 is CASSRSGSSYNEQFF. The CDR3 region has the DNA TGTGCCAGCAGCCGTAGCGGGAGCTCCTACAATGAGCAGTTCTTC.

The chain joins TRBV7-2 to TRBJ2-1; 8 nucleotides match TRBD2. CDR1 SGHTA and CDR2 FQGNSA come from the germline V gene. V was pared by 4 bases and J by 6 bases, with 8 bases of the junction left unmatched. This CDR3 is 15 amino acids long. The CDR3 nucleotides are TGTGCCAGCAGCTATCGGGGGGGCCTGGGCAATGAGCAGTTCTTC. Translated, it gives CASSYRGGLGNEQFF.

The V call is TRBV18, the J call TRBJ2-5; 7 bases match TRBD2. Losses at the gene ends were 4 bases for V and 2 bases for J; bases not matched to a gene: 1. This CDR3 comprises 13 residues. Germline V CDR1 and CDR2: KGHSH, LQKENI. The CDR3 DNA follows: TGTGCCAGCTCACGGGGACTACAAGAGACCCAGTACTTC. Its translation: CASSRGLQETQYF.

The table lists this clone with a count of one. The chain links TRBV5-5 to TRBJ1-2; D gene ambiguous. V dropped 6 bases and J dropped 5 bases, with 20 bases sitting between them. Germline lookup yields CDR1 SGHKS and CDR2 YYEKEE (reference sequence). This CDR3 has 15 amino acids. CDR3 protein: CASTPQLRAGYGYTF. CDR3 coding DNA: TGTGCCAGCACCCCCCAGTTGCGGGCGGGGTATGGCTACACCTTC.

The V call is TRBV2, the J call TRBJ1-3; D uncertain. The CDR3 covers 12 residues. The V and J ends lost 6 bases and 4 bases respectively, with 7 bases between them. Germline V CDR1 and CDR2: SNHLY, FYNNEI. The CDR3 region has the DNA TGTGCCAGCAGGAGAACGGGAAACACCATATATTTT. Translating it yields CASRRTGNTIYF.

The gene calls are TRBV28 and TRBJ2-7, with D possibly being TRBD1 (6 bases). Trimming took 2 bases from V and 4 from J, leaving 18 bases between them. This CDR3 comprises 16 residues. In germline, CDR1 is MDHEN, CDR2 SYDVKM. The CDR3 DNA sequence: TGTGCCAGCAGTTTACCCAGTAGACTAACAGGGTACGAGCAGTACTTC. This translates into CASSLPSRLTGYEQYF.

Note on this clone: Within the sample, other DNA sequences also encode this same CDR3. The genes are TRBV5-1 and TRBJ1-5, with D maybe TRBD1 (6 bases). Germline V gene sequence: CDR1 SGHRS, CDR2 YFSETQ. CDR3 length equals 14 residues. The ends were cut back, 2 bases at V and 4 bases at J, with 10 bases in the middle. The CDR3 is CASSLGGGNQPQHF. CDR3 in DNA: TGCGCCAGCAGCTTAGGGGGGGGAAATCAGCCCCAGCATTTT.

The chain employs TRBV19 and TRBJ2-3; TRBD2 is a possible D gene (6 bases). The CDR3 consists of 13 residues. CDR1 LNHDA and CDR2 SQIVND come from the germline V gene (reference sequence). The germline V and J ends were trimmed by 6 bases and 6 bases, with 13 bases remaining between them. CDR3 DNA: TGTGCCAGTAGCCTAGGGGCGGGGGATACGCAGTATTTT. As protein: CASSLGAGDTQYF.

V gene TRBV27 combines with J gene TRBJ2-7, with a possible D match to TRBD1 (6 bases). V gave up 10 bases and J gave up 0 bases, with 19 bases separating them. The germline V gene encodes CDR1 MNHEY and CDR2 SMNVEV (reference sequence). CDR3 size: 15 residues. CDR3 sequence: CATKIRTDASYEQYF. CDR3 coding DNA: TGTGCCACCAAAATCCGGACAGACGCCTCCTACGAGCAGTACTTC.

The chain joins TRBV7-9 to TRBJ1-5; D not certain. The CDR3 runs to 16 residues. From germline, CDR1 is SEHNR and CDR2 FQNEAQ (reference sequence). Trimming removed 3 bases from V and 0 bases from J, with 12 bases in between. CDR3 loop: CASSLSMGGSNQPQHF. In DNA form, the CDR3 reads TGTGCCAGCAGCTTGAGCATGGGAGGTAGCAATCAGCCCCAGCATTTT.

CDR3 residues: CAISESSNEETQYF. The CDR3 DNA is TGTGCCATCAGTGAGAGCTCTAACGAAGAGACCCAGTACTTC. V usage is TRBV10-3 and J usage is TRBJ2-5, with unresolved D. The CDR3 covers 14 residues. V lost 2 bases and J 3 bases, leaving 10 bases between the germline ends. The germline CDR1 and CDR2 sequences are ENHRY and SYGVKD.

This clone occurred once. The chain recombines TRBV7-3 with TRBJ2-1; TRBD2 matches 7 bases. Germline CDR1 reads SGHTA; CDR2 reads FQGTGA. The V segment lost 3 bases and the J segment 7 bases; nucleotides outside the gene matches: 3. The CDR3 has 13 residues. In DNA form, the CDR3 reads TGTGCCAGCAGCTTGACTAGCAGGAATGAGCAGTTCTTC. It specifies CASSLTSRNEQFF.

V is TRBV11-2 and J is TRBJ2-5; 12 bases line up with TRBD2. There are 16 residues in the CDR3. V shed 3 bases and J 5 bases; nucleotides not matched to a gene: 7. Germline CDR1 reads SGHAT; CDR2 reads FQNNGV. The CDR3 region is CASSFTSGGPGETQYF. CDR3 DNA sequence: TGTGCCAGCAGCTTCACTAGCGGGGGGCCCGGGGAGACCCAGTACTTC.

This clone has a single count. The chain is built from TRBV2 and TRBJ1-4; D not certain. CDR3 length equals 15 residues. V was cut by 4 bases and J by 4 bases, with 13 bases left in between. From germline, CDR1 is SNHLY and CDR2 FYNNEI. The CDR3 DNA sequence: TGTGCCAGCAGTGTTGGAGGCCAGATTAATGAAAAACTGTTTTTT. Translated, it gives CASSVGGQINEKLFF. Drawing the rest from reference TRBV2 and TRBJ1-4, the complete variable domain is EPEVTQTPSHQVTQMGQEVILRCVPISNHLYFYWYRQILGQKVEFLVSFYNNEISEKSEIFDDQFSVERPDGSNFTLKIRSTKLEDSAMYFCASSVGGQINEKLFFGSGTQLSVL.

V and J are TRBV2 and TRBJ2-5; D perhaps matches TRBD2 (7 bases). CDR1 and CDR2 from the germline V gene are SNHLY and FYNNEI. The CDR3 contains 14 residues. The V end was cut by 8 bases, the J end by 3 bases, with 16 bases between. CDR3 in amino acids: CASPGRGGEETQYF. The CDR3 bases are TGTGCCAGCCCGGGAAGAGGGGGGGAAGAGACCCAGTACTTC.

The CDR3 sequence: CAWSVRGLDQPQHF. CDR3 DNA: TGTGCCTGGAGTGTGCGGGGACTCGATCAGCCCCAGCATTTT. J is TRBJ1-5 and V is TRBV30; D may be TRBD1 (5 bases). V was trimmed by 0 bases and J by 5 bases, leaving 11 bases between them. CDR1 and CDR2 from the germline V gene are GTSNPN and SVGIG (reference sequence). The CDR3 loop spans 14 amino acids. The variable domain in full, completed from reference TRBV30 and TRBJ1-5, reads SQTIHQWPATLVQPVGSPLSLECTVEGTSNPNLYWYRQAAGRGLQLLFYSVGIGQISSEVPQNLSASRPQDRQFILSSKKLLLSDSGFYLCAWSVRGLDQPQHFGDGTRLSIL.

This chain connects TRBV30 to TRBJ2-3; 7 nucleotides line up with TRBD1. The CDR3 consists of 15 residues. J was trimmed by 3 bases and V by 5 bases; bases with no gene match: 11. Germline assignment: CDR1 GTSNPN and CDR2 SVGIG (reference sequence). The CDR3 DNA sequence: TGTGCCTGGTCCCCCGGGACAGTCGAAACAGATACGCAGTATTTT. It specifies CAWSPGTVETDTQYF.

In this sample, this clone turned up a few times. The chain joins TRBV5-1 to TRBJ2-1, with D possibly TRBD2 on 7 matching bases. This CDR3 comprises 16 residues. The germline V and J ends were trimmed by 4 bases and 5 bases, with 19 bases remaining between them. The germline CDR1 and CDR2 sequences are SGHRS and YFSETQ. The CDR3 loop is CASSSTGGGTDNEQFF. CDR3 sequence (DNA): TGCGCCAGCAGCAGTACGGGGGGCGGGACCGACAATGAGCAGTTCTTC. Complete variable domain (other parts from reference TRBV5-1 and TRBJ2-1): KAGVTQTPRYLIKTRGQQVTLSCSPISGHRSVSWYQQTPGQGLQFLFEYFSETQRNKGNFPGRFSGRQFSNSRSEMNVSTLELGDSALYLCASSSTGGGTDNEQFFGPGTRLTVL.

The chain couples TRBV21-1 to TRBJ2-7; the table gives TRBD1 as D, unverified against the DNA. TRBV21-1 is a recognized pseudogene. The length of the CDR3 is 16 residues. CDR3 sequence (DNA): TGTGCCAGCACTCAGAGTAGGGACAGGGTGTCCTACGAGCAGTACTTC. As protein: CASTQSRDRVSYEQYF.

J is TRBJ2-7 and V is TRBV28, with 13 bases aligning to TRBD2. V lost 7 bases, J lost 6 bases, and 9 bases stayed unmatched. Germline V lookup: CDR1 MDHEN, CDR2 SYDVKM. CDR3 size: 15 residues. The CDR3: CASTGQLAGGVEQYF. Here the CDR3 DNA reads TGTGCCAGCACGGGACAACTAGCGGGAGGGGTCGAGCAGTACTTC.